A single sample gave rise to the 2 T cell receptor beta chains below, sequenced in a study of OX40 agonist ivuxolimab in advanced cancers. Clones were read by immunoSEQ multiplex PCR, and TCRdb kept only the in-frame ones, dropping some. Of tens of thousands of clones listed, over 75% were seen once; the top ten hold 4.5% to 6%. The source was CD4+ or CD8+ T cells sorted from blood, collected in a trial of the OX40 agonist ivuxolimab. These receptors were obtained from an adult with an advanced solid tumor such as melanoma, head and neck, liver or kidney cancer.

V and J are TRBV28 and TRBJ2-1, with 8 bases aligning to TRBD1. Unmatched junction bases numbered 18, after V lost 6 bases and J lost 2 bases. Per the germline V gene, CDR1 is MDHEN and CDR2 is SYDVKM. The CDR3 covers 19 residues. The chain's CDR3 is CASRSARTADRGPYNEQFF. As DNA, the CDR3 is TGTGCCAGCAGATCGGCTCGGACCGCTGACAGGGGACCCTACAATGAGCAGTTCTTC.

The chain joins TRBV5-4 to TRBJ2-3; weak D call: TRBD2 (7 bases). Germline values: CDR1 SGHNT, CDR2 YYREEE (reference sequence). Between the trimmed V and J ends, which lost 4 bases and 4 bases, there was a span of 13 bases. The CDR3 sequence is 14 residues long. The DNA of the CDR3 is TGTGCCAGCAGCACTGGAGGGGGGGCAGATACGCAGTATTTT. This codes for CASSTGGGADTQYF.